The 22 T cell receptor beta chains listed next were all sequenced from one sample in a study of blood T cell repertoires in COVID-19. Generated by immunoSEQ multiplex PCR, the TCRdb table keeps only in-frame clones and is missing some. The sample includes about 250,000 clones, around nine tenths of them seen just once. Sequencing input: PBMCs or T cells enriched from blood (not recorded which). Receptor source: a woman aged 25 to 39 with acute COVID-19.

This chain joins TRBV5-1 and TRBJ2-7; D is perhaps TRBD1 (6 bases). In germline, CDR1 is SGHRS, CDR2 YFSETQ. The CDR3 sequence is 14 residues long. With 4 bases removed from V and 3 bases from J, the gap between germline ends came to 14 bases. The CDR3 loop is CASSLWTEGYEQYF. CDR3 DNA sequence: TGCGCCAGCAGCCTTTGGACAGAGGGCTACGAGCAGTACTTC.

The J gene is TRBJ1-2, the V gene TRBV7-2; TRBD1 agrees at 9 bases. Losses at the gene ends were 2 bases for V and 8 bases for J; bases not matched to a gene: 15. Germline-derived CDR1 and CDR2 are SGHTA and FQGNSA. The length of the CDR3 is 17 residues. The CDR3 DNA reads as TGTGCCAGCAGCTTATCCTCCTTACAGGGGGCCAGTGGGGGCTACACCTTC. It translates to CASSLSSLQGASGGYTF.

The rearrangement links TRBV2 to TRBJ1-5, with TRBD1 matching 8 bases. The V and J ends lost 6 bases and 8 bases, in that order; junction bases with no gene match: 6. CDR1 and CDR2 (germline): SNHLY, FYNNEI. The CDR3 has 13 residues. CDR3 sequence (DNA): TGTGCCAGCAGAGACCCGACAGGGGAGCCCCAGCATTTT. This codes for CASRDPTGEPQHF.

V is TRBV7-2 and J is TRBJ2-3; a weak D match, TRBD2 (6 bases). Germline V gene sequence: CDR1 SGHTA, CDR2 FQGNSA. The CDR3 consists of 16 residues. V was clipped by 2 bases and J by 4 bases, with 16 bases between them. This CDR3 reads CASSLKTSLGADTQYF. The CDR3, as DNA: TGTGCCAGCAGCTTAAAAACTAGCTTGGGTGCAGATACGCAGTATTTT.

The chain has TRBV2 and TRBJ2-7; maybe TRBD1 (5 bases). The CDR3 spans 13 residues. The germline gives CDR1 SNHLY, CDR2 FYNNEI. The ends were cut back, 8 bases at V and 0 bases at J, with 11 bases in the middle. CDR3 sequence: CASCRVASYEQYF. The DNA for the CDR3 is TGTGCCAGCTGCAGGGTGGCCTCCTACGAGCAGTACTTC.

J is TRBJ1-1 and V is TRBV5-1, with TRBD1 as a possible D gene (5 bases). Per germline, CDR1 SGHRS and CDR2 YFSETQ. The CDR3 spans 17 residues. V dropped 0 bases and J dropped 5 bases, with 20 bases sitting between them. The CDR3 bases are TGCGCCAGCAGCTTGGCTCCTGTCGCGCAGGGAGGGACTGAAGCTTTCTTT. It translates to CASSLAPVAQGGTEAFF.

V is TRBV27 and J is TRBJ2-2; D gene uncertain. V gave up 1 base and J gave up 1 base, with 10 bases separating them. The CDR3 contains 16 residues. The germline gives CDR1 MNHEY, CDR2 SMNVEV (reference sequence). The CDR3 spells CASSLFFRQNTGELFF. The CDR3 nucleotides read TGTGCCAGCAGTTTATTTTTCAGGCAGAACACCGGGGAGCTGTTTTTT.

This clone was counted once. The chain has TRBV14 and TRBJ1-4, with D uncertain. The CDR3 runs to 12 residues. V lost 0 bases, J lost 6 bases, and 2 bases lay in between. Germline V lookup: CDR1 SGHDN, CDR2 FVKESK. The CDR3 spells CASSQDYEKLFF. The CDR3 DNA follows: TGTGCCAGCAGCCAAGACTATGAAAAACTGTTTTTT.

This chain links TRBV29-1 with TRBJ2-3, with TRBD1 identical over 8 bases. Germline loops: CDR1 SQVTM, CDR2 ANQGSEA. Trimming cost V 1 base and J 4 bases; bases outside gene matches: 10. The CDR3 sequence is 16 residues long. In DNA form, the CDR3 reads TGCAGCGTTGAAGGGCAGGGGGCATTAGGCGCAGATACGCAGTATTTT. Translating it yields CSVEGQGALGADTQYF.

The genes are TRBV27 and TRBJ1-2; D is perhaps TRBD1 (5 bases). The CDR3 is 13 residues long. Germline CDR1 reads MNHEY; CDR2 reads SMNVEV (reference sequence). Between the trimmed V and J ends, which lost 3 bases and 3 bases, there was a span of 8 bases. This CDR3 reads CASSFRRDYGYTF. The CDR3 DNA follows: TGTGCCAGCAGTTTCCGCAGGGACTATGGCTACACCTTC.

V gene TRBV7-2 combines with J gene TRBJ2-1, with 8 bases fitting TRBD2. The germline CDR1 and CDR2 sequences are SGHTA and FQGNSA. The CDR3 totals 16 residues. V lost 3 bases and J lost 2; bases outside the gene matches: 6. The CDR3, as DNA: TGTGCCAGCAGCTTTAGGGGACTAGGGGCCTACAATGAGCAGTTCTTC. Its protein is CASSFRGLGAYNEQFF.

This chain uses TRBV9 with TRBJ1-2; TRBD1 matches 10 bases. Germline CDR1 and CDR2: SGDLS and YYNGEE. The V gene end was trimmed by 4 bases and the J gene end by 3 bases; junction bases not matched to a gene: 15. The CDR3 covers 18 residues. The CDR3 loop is CASSSPIEGGQGYYGYTF. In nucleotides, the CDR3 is TGTGCCAGCAGCTCCCCCATTGAGGGGGGACAGGGGTACTATGGCTACACCTTC.

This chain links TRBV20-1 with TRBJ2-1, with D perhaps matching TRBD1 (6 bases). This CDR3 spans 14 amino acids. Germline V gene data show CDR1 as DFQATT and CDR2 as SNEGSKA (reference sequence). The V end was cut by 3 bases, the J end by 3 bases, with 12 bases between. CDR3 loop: CSASGTPGYNEQFF. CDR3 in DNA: TGCAGTGCTAGTGGGACACCCGGCTACAATGAGCAGTTCTTC.

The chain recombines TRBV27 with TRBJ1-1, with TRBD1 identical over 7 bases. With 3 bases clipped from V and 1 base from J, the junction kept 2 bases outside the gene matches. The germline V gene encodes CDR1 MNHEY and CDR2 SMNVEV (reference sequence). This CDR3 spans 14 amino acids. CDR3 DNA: TGTGCCAGCAGTTTCAGGGGGGCGAACACTGAAGCTTTCTTT. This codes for CASSFRGANTEAFF.

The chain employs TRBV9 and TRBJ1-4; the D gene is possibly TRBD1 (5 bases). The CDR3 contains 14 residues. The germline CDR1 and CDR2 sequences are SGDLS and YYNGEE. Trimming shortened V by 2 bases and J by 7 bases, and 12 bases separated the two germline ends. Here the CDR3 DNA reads TGTGCCAGCAGCGTGGAGGGGCGCGGTGAAAAACTGTTTTTT. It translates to CASSVEGRGEKLFF.

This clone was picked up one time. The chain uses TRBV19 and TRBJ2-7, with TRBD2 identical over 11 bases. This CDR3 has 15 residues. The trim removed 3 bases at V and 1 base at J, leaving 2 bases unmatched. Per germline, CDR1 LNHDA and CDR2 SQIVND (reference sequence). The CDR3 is CASSILAGGSYEQYF. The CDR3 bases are TGTGCCAGTAGTATCCTAGCGGGGGGTTCCTACGAGCAGTACTTC.

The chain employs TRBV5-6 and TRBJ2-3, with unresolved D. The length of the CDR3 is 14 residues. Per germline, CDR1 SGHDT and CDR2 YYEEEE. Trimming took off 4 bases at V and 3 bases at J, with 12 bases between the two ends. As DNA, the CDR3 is TGTGCCAGCAGCCCATCCATCGGGACAGATACGCAGTATTTT. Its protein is CASSPSIGTDTQYF. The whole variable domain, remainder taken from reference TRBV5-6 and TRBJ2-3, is DAGVTQSPTHLIKTRGQQVTLRCSPKSGHDTVSWYQQALGQGPQFIFQYYEEEERQRGNFPDRFSGHQFPNYSSELNVNALLLGDSALYLCASSPSIGTDTQYFGPGTRLTVL.

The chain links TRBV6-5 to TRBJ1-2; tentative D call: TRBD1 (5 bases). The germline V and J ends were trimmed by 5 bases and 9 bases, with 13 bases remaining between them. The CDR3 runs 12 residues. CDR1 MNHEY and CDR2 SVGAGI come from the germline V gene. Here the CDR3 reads CASSRGGVSYTF. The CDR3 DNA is TGTGCCAGCAGTCGGGGGGGGGTAAGCTACACCTTC.

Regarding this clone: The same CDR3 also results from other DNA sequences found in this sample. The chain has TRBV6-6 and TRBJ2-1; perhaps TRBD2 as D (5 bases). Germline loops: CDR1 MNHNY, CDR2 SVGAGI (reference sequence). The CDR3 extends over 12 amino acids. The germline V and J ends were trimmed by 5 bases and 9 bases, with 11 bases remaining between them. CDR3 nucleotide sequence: TGTGCCAGCAGTGTTAGCAGCGGTGAGCAGTTCTTC. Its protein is CASSVSSGEQFF.

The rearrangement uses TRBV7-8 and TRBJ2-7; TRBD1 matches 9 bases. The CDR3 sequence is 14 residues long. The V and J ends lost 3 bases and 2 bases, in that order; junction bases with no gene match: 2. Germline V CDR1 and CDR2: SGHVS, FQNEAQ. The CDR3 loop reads CASSFDRGTYEQYF. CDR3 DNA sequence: TGTGCCAGCAGCTTCGACAGGGGGACCTACGAGCAGTACTTC.

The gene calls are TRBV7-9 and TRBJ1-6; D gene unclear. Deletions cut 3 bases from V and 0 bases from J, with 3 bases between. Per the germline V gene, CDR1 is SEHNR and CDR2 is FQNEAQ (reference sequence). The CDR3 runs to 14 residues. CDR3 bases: TGTGCCAGCAGCTTTAGCTCCTATAATTCACCCCTCCACTTT. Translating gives CASSFSSYNSPLHF.

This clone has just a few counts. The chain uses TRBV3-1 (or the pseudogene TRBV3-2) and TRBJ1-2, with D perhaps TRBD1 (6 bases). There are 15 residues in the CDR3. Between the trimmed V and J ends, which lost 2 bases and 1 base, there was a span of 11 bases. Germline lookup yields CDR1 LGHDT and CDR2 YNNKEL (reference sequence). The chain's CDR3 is CASSQTTGDNYGYTF. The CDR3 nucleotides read TGTGCCAGCAGCCAAACGACAGGAGATAACTATGGCTACACCTTC.